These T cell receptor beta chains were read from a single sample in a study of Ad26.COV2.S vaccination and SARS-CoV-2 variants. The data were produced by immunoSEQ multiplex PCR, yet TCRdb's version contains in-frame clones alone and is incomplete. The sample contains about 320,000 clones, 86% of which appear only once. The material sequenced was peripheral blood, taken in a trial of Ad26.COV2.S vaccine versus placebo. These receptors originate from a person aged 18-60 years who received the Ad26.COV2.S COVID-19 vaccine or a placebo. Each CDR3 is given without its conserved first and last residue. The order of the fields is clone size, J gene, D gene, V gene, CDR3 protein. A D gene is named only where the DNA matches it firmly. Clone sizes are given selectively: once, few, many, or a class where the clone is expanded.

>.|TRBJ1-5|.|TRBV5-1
ASSPGEGNQPQH
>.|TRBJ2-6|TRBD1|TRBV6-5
AARQGSSGANVLT
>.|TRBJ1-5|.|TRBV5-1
ASSPTPDQPQH
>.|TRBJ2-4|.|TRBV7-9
ASSPRDPVSGNIQY
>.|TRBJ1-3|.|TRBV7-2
ASTPQASRLTGDTIY
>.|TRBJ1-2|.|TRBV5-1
ASSLDGMRGYT
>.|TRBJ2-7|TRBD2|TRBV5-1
ASSTGLAYEQY
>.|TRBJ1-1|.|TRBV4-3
ASSQDWGGGTEAF
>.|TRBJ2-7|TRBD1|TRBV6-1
ASSEQGGWFEQY
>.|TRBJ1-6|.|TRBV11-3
ASSRGRNSPLH
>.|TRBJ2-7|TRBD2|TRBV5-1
ASAGTSGSYEQY
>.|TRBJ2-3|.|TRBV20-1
SASFGDTQY
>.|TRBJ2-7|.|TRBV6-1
ASSEPEVGSPYEQY
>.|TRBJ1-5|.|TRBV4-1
ASSQEGGTVNQPQH
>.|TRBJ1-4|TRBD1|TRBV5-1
ASSLGQGEKLF
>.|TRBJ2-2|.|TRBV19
ASSSGQVNTGELF
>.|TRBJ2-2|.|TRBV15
ATSRDRPDGELF
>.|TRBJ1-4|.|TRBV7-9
ASSFYQGNEKLF
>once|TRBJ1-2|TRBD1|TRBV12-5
ASALSGQDARYGYT
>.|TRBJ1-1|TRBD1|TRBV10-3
AISSGTGSEAF
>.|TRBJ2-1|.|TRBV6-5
ASRAYRAPYNEQF
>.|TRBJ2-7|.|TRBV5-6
ASSSSKVTNYEQY
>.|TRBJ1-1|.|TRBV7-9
ASSLGGRENTEAF
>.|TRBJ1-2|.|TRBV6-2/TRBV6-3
ASSYSGQPYGYT
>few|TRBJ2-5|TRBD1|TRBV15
ATSSGTGPTETQY
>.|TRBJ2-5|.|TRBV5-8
ASRPRQEETQY
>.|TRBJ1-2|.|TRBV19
ASGRQPPNYGYT
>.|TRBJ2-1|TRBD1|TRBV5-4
ASSNPAWRDRGSNEQF
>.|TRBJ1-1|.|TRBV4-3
ASSQDSTSIYRTAEAF
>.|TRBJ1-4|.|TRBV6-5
ASLLGATNEKLF
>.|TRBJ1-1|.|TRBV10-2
AARWGNTEAF
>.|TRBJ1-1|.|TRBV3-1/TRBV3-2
ASSQDSGPVRAF
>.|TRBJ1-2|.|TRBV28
ASSLRAPPSYT
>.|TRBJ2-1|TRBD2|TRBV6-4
ASSPGGEDYNEQF
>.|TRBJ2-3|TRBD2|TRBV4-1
ASSQGLASTDTQY
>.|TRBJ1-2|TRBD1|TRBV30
AWSRTGGYGYT
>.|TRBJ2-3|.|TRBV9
ASSVSGRAQNTDTQY